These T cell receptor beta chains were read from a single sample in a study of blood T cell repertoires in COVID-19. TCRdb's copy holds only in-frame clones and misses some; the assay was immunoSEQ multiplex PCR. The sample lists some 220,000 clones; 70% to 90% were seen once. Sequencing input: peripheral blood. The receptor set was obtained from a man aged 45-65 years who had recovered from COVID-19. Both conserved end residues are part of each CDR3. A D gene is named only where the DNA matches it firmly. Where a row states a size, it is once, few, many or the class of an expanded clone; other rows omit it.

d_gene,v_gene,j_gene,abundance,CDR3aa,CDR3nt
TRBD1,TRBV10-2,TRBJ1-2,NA,CASSESVTGVFYGYTF,TGCGCCAGCAGTGAGTCAGTGACAGGGGTATTCTATGGCTACACCTTC
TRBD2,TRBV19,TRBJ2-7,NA,CASRGSTSGRPGKYEQYF,TGTGCCAGTAGGGGTTCGACTAGCGGGAGACCGGGTAAATACGAGCAGTACTTC
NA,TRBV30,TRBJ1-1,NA,CAWSGRTAGGTEAFF,TGTGCCTGGAGTGGAAGGACTGCCGGGGGGACTGAAGCTTTCTTT
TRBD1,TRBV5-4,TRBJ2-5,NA,CASSSRTGGGRETQYF,TGTGCCAGCAGCTCTAGGACAGGGGGCGGGCGAGAGACCCAGTACTTC
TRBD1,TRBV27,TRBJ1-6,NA,CASSLTTRGQGFTPLHF,TGTGCCAGCAGTTTAACTACCAGGGGACAGGGATTTACACCCCTCCACTTT
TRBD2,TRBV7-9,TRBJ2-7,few,CASSTGLADPYEQYF,TGTGCCAGCAGCACCGGACTAGCGGACCCCTACGAGCAGTACTTC
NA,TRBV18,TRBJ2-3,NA,CASSPPSGVSTDTQYF,TGTGCCAGCTCACCACCGTCGGGAGTCAGCACAGATACGCAGTATTTT
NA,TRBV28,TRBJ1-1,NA,CASSLELMNTEAFF,TGTGCCAGCAGTTTAGAGCTTATGAACACTGAAGCTTTCTTT
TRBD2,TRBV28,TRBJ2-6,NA,CASGLAGLSGANVLTF,TGTGCCAGCGGGCTAGCGGGCCTCTCTGGGGCCAACGTCCTGACTTTC
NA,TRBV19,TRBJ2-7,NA,CASSDTRGRTYEQYF,TGTGCCAGCTCTGATACAAGGGGCAGGACCTACGAGCAGTACTTC
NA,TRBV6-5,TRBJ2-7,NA,CASSYVRGREQYF,TGTGCCAGCAGTTACGTTCGGGGGAGGGAGCAGTACTTC
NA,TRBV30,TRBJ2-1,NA,CAWSVFGRLLPINNEQFF,TGTGCCTGGAGTGTATTTGGGAGACTCCTCCCAATTAACAATGAGCAGTTCTTC
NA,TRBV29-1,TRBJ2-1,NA,CSVVVLGSSYNEQFF,TGCAGCGTTGTGGTACTAGGGAGTAGCTACAATGAGCAGTTCTTC
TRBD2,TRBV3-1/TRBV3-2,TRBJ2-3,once,CASSHVSGGLGTDTQYF,TGTGCCAGCAGCCATGTTTCGGGGGGGCTGGGGACAGATACGCAGTATTTT
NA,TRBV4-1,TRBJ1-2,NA,CASSQDVIANYGYTF,TGCGCCAGCAGCCAAGATGTCATAGCTAACTATGGCTACACCTTC
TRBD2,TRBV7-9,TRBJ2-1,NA,CASSLAGTNNEQFF,TGTGCCAGCAGCTTAGCCGGGACTAATAATGAGCAGTTCTTC
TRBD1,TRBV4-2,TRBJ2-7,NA,CASSPGPQGAIRNEQYF,TGTGCCAGCAGCCCCGGGCCACAGGGGGCTATCAGAAACGAGCAGTACTTC
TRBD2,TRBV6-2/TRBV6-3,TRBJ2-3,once,CASSYVREGTDTQYF,TGTGCCAGCAGTTACGTGCGGGAGGGCACAGATACGCAGTATTTT
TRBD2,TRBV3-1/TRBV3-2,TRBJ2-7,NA,CASSQEGVGAGGRWEQYF,TGTGCCAGCAGCCAAGAGGGGGTCGGAGCGGGAGGGCGTTGGGAGCAGTACTTC
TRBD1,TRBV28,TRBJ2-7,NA,CASTPADRGYEQYF,TGTGCCAGCACCCCTGCCGACAGGGGCTACGAGCAGTACTTC
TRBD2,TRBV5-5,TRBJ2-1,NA,CASSTGLAEYNEQFF,TGTGCCAGCAGCACGGGACTAGCGGAATACAATGAGCAGTTCTTC
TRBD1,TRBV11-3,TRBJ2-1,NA,CDSRNGDSSYNEQFF,TGTGACAGCAGGAACGGGGACAGCTCCTACAATGAGCAGTTCTTC
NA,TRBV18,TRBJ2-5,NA,CASSPGQLQETQYF,TGTGCCAGCTCACCCGGACAGTTACAAGAGACCCAGTACTTC
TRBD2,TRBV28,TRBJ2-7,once,CASSGSGSYEQYF,TGTGCCAGCAGCGGTAGCGGGAGTTACGAGCAGTACTTC
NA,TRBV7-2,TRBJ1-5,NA,CASSTGTLGPQHF,TGTGCCAGCAGCACGGGGACATTAGGGCCCCAGCATTTT
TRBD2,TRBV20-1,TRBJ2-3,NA,CSASQGSGYPDTQYF,TGCAGTGCTAGTCAGGGTAGCGGGTATCCAGATACGCAGTATTTT
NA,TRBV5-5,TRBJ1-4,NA,CASSLIRETNEKLFF,TGTGCCAGCAGCTTGATCAGGGAAACTAATGAAAAACTGTTTTTT
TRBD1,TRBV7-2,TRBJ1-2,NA,CASSLTGTGGYGYTF,TGTGCCAGCAGCTTAACCGGGACAGGGGGGTATGGCTACACCTTC
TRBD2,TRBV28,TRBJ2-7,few,CASRRTSGRNYEQYF,TGTGCCAGCAGACGGACTAGCGGGAGGAATTACGAGCAGTACTTC
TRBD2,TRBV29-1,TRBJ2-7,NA,CSVRSSSGSSYEQYF,TGCAGCGTTCGAAGCTCTAGCGGGAGCTCCTACGAGCAGTACTTC
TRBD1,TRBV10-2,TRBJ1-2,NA,CASSPTGDNGYTF,TGCGCCAGCAGTCCCACAGGGGACAATGGCTACACCTTC
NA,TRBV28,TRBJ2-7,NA,CASSQGVRGPYEQYF,TGTGCCAGCAGTCAGGGGGTCCGGGGGCCCTACGAGCAGTACTTC
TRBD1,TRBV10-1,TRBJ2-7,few,CARRIFGTGGPEIYEQYF,TGCGCCAGGAGAATTTTCGGGACAGGGGGCCCGGAGATATACGAGCAGTACTTC
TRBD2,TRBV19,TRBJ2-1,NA,CASSGQGGLAGGYNEQFF,TGTGCCAGCTCGGGACAGGGGGGACTAGCGGGAGGGTACAATGAGCAGTTCTTC
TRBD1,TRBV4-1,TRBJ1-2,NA,CASSQERQGLGGYTF,TGCGCCAGCAGCCAAGAGAGACAGGGGTTGGGAGGCTACACCTTC
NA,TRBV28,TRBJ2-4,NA,CASSSIGLAKNIQYF,TGTGCCAGCAGCTCCATTGGACTAGCCAAAAACATTCAGTACTTC
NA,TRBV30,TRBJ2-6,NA,CAWSRDSGANVLTF,TGTGCCTGGAGCAGGGACTCTGGGGCCAACGTCCTGACTTTC
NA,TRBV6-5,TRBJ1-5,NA,CASRSQGVSNQPQHF,TGTGCCAGCAGGTCACAGGGAGTAAGCAATCAGCCCCAGCATTTT
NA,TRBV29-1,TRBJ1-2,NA,CSVEGGNGGYTF,TGCAGCGTTGAGGGAGGGAATGGGGGCTACACCTTC
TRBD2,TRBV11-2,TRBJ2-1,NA,CASSRLAAPYNEQFF,TGTGCCAGCAGCCGCCTAGCGGCACCCTACAATGAGCAGTTCTTC